This T cell receptor beta chain was sequenced for a study of T cell repertoires in cytomegalovirus infection. The wider study: It was recently identified HLA-C-restricted and well-studied HLA-B-restricted CMV epitopes that the study used. CMV infection and matching HLA type were both indicated by public TCR beta signatures. Whole-study findings and limits: CMV-specific HLA-C-restricted TCR beta clonotypes dominated the ex vivo response. Identification of carriers of CMV plus the relevant HLA was achieved through cumulative public TCR beta family frequency.

There are a few counts of this clonotype. Its antigen is as yet unknown. One entry per CDR3 protein results from TCRdb running MiXCR on the reads. The repertoire consists of approximately 910,000 distinct CDR3 sequences, with 31% occurring once and the leading ten covering roughly 12%. Germline V gives CDR1 LNHDA, CDR2 SQIVND (reference sequence). This CDR3 region has 15 residues. The J segment lost 8 bases and the V segment lost 5 bases, leaving 9 bases of the junction unmatched. Sequencing used cultured CD8+ T cells from PBMCs, obtained from culture after CMV antigen stimulation. The TCR comes from a human donor in good health (CMV status not recorded). Some clones in this sample may be carry-over from other donors' samples. V usage is TRBV19 and J usage is TRBJ2-1; 10 positions match TRBD1. CDR3 bases: TGTGCCAGTAGTTACCGGGACAGGGGTCGCGATGAGCAGTTCTTC. Amino acid sequence: CASSYRDRGRDEQFF.